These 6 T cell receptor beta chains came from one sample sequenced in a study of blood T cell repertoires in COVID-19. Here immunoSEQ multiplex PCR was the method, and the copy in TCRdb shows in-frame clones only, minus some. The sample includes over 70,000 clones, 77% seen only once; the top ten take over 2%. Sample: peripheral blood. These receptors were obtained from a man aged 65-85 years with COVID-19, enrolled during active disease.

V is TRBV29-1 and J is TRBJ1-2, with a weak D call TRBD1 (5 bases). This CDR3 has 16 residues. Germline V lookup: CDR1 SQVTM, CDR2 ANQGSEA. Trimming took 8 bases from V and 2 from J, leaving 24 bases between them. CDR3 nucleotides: TGCAGCCTCCCCGGAGAATGGGGACTCCTGAACTATGGCTACACCTTC. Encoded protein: CSLPGEWGLLNYGYTF.

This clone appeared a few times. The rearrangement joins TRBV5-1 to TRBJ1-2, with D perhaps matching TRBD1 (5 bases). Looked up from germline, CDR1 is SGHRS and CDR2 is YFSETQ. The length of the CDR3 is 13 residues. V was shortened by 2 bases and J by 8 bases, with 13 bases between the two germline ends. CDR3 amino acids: CASSLGQGSGYTF. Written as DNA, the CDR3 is TGCGCCAGCAGCTTAGGGCAGGGTTCGGGCTACACCTTC.

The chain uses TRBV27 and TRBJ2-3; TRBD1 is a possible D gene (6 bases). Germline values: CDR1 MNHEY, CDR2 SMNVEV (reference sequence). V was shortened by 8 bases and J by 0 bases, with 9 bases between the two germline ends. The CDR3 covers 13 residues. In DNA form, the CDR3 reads TGTGCCAGCCGGACAGCTAGCACAGATACGCAGTATTTT. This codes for CASRTASTDTQYF.

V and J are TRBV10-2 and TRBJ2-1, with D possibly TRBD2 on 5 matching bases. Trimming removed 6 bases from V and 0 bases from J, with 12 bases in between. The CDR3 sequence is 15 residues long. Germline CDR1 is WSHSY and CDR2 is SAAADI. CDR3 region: CASRGEGFSYNEQFF. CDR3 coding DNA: TGCGCCAGCAGGGGAGAGGGCTTCTCCTACAATGAGCAGTTCTTC.

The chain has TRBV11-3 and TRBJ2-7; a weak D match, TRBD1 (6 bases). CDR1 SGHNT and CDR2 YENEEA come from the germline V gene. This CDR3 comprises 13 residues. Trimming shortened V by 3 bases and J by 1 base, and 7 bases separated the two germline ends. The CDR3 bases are TGTGCCAGCAGCTTGAGGGGGTCCTACGAGCAGTACTTC. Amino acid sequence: CASSLRGSYEQYF.

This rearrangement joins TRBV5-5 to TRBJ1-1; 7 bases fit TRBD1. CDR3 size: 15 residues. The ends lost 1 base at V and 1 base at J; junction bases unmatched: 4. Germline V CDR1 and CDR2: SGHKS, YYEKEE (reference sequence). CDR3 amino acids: CASSLLQGPNTEAFF. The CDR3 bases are TGTGCCAGCAGCTTGCTACAGGGGCCGAACACTGAAGCTTTCTTT. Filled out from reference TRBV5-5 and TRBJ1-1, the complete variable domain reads DAGVTQSPTHLIKTRGQQVTLRCSPISGHKSVSWYQQVLGQGPQFIFQYYEKEERGRGNFPDRFSARQFPNYSSELNVNALLLGDSALYLCASSLLQGPNTEAFFGQGTRLTVV.